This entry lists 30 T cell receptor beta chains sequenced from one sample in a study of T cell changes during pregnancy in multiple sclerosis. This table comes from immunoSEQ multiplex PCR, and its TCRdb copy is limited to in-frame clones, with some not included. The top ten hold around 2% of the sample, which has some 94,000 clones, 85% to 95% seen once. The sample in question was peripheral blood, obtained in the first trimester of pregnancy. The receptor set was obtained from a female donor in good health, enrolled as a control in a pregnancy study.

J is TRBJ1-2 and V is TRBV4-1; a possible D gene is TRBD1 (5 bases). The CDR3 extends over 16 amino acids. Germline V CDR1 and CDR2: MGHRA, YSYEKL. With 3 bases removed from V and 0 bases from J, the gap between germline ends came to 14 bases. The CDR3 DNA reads TGCGCCAGCAGCCAGACCAGCCAAGGGGCTAACTATGGCTACACCTTC. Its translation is CASSQTSQGANYGYTF.

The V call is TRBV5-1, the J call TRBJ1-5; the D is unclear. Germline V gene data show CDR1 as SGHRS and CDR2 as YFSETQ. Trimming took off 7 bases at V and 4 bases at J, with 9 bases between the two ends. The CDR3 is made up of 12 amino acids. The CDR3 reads CASAPTNQPQHF. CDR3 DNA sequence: TGCGCCAGCGCGCCAACGAATCAGCCCCAGCATTTT.

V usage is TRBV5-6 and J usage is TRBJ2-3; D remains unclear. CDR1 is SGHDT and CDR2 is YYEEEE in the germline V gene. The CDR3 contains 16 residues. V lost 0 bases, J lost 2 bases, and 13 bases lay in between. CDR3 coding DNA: TGTGCCAGCAGCTTGGGCGTCCCCTCGAACACAGATACGCAGTATTTT. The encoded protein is CASSLGVPSNTDTQYF.

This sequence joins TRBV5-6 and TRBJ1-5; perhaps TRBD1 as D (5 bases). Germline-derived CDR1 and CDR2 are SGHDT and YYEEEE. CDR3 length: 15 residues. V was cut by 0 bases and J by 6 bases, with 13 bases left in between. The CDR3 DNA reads TGTGCCAGCAGCTTGGGGCAGGGAGGAGGTCAGCCCCAGCATTTT. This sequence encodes CASSLGQGGGQPQHF.

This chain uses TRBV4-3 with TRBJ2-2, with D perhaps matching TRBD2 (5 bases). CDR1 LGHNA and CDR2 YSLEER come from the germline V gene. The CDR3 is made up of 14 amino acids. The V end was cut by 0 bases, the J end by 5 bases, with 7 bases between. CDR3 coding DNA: TGCGCCAGCAGCCAAGAAAGGAGGACCGGGGAGCTGTTTTTT. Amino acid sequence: CASSQERRTGELFF.

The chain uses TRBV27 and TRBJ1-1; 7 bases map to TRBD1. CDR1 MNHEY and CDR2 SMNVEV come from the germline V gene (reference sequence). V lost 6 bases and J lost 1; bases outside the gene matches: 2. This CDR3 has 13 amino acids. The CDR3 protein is CASSGTANTEAFF. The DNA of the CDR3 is TGTGCCAGCAGCGGGACAGCGAACACTGAAGCTTTCTTT.

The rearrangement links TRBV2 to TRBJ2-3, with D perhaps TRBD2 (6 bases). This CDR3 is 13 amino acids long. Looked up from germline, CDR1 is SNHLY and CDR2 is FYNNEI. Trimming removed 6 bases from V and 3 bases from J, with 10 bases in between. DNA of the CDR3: TGTGCCAGCAGGCATGGAGGGACAGATACGCAGTATTTT. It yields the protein CASRHGGTDTQYF.

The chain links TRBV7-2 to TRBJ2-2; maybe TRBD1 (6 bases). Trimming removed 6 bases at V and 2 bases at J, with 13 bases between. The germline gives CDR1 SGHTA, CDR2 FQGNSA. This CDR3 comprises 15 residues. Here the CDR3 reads CASRSGQFNTGELFF. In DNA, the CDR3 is TGTGCCAGCAGATCGGGACAATTCAACACCGGGGAGCTGTTTTTT. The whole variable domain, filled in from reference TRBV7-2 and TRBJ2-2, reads GAGVSQSPSNKVTEKGKDVELRCDPISGHTALYWYRQSLGQGLEFLIYFQGNSAPDKSGLPSDRFSAERTGGSVSTLTIQRTQQEDSAVYLCASRSGQFNTGELFFGEGSRLTVL.

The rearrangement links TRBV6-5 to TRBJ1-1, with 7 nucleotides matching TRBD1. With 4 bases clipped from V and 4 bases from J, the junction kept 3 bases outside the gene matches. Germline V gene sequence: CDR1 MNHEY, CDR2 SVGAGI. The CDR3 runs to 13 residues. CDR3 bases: TGTGCCAGCAGTTTATCAGGGGGCACTGAAGCTTTCTTT. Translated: CASSLSGGTEAFF.

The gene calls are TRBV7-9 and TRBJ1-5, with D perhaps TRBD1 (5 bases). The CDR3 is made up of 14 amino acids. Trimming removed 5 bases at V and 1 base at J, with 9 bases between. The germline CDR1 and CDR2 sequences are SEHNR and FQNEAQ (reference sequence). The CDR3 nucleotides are TGTGCCAGCAGCCCCCGACAGAGCAATCAGCCCCAGCATTTT. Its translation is CASSPRQSNQPQHF.

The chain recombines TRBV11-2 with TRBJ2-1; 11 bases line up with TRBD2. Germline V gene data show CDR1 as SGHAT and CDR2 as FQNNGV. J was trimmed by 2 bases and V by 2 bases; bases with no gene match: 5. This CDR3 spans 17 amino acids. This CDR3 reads CASSLPSGGPTYNEQFF. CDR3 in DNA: TGTGCCAGCAGCTTACCTAGCGGGGGGCCGACCTACAATGAGCAGTTCTTC.

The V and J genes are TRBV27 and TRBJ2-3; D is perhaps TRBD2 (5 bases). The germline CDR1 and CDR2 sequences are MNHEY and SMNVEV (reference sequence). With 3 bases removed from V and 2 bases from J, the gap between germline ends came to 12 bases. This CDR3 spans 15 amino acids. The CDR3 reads CASSLRDYFTDTQYF. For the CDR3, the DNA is TGTGCCAGCAGTTTGCGAGACTACTTCACAGATACGCAGTATTTT.

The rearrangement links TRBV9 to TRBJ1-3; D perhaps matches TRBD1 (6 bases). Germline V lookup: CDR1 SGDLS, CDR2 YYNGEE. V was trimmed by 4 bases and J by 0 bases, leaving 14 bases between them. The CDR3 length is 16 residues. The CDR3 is CASSSYREPSGNTIYF. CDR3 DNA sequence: TGTGCCAGCAGCTCATACAGGGAGCCCTCTGGAAACACCATATATTTT.

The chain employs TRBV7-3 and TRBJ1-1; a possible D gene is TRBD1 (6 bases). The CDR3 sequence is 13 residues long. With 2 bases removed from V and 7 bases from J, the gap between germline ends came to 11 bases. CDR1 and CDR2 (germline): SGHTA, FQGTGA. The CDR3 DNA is TGTGCCAGCAGCTTAGGAGCACAGGGTGAAGCTTTCTTT. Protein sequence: CASSLGAQGEAFF. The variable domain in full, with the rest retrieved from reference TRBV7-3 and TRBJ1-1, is GAGVSQTPSNKVTEKGKYVELRCDPISGHTALYWYRQSLGQGPEFLIYFQGTGAADDSGLPNDRFFAVRPEGSVSTLKIQRTERGDSAVYLCASSLGAQGEAFFGQGTRLTVV.

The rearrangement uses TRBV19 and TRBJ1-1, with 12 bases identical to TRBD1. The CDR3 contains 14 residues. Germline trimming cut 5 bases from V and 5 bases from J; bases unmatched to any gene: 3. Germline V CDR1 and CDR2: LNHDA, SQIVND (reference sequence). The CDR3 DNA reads TGTGCCAGTAGTGGGACAGGGGGCTGGACTGAAGCTTTCTTT. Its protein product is CASSGTGGWTEAFF.

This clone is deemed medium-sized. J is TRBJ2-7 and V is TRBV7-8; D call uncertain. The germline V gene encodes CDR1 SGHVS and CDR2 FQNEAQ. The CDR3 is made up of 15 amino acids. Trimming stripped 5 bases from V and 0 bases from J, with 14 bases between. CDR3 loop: CASSPLGGDSYEQYF. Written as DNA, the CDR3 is TGTGCCAGCAGCCCCCTCGGCGGCGACTCCTACGAGCAGTACTTC.

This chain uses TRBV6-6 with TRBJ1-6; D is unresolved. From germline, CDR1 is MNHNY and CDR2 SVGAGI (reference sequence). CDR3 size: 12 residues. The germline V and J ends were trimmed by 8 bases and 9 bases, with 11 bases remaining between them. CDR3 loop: CASAHSGSPLHF. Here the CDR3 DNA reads TGTGCCAGCGCCCACTCCGGTTCACCCCTCCACTTT.

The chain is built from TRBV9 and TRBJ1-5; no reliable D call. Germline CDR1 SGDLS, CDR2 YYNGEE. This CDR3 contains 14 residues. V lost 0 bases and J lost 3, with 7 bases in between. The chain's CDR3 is CASSVGVNNQPQHF. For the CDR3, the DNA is TGTGCCAGCAGCGTAGGTGTAAACAATCAGCCCCAGCATTTT.

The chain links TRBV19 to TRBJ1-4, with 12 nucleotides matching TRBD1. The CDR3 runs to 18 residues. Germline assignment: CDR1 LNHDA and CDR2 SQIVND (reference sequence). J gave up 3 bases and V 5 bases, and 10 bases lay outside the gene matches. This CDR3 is CASSSSRGQGAANEKLFF. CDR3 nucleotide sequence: TGTGCCAGTAGTTCCTCCCGGGGACAGGGGGCTGCTAATGAAAAACTGTTTTTT.

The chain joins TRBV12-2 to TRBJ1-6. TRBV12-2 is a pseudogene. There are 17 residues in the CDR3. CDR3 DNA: TGTGCAAGTCGCTTTACCCTCCCCTGCGGGGAGGGGTCACCCCTCCACTTT. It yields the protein CASRFTLPCGEGSPLHF.

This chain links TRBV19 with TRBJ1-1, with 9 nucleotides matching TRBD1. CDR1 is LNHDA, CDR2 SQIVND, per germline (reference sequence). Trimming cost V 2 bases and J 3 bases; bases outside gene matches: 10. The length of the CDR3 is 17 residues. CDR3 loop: CASSITQGGQGHTEAFF. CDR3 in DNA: TGTGCCAGTAGTATAACCCAGGGGGGACAGGGACACACTGAAGCTTTCTTT.

CDR3 amino acids: CAVTAPGNTEAFF. In DNA form, the CDR3 reads TGTGCTGTAACGGCCCCGGGAAACACTGAAGCTTTCTTT. The chain recombines TRBV7-9 with TRBJ1-1, with no clear D. The germline CDR1 and CDR2 sequences are SEHNR and FQNEAQ (reference sequence). This CDR3 has 13 amino acids.

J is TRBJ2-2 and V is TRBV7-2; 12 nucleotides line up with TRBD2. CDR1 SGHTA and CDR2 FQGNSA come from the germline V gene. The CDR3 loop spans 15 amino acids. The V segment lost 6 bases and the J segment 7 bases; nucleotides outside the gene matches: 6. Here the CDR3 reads CASRQTSGGYGELFF. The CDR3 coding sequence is TGTGCCAGCAGGCAGACTAGCGGGGGTTACGGGGAGCTGTTTTTT.

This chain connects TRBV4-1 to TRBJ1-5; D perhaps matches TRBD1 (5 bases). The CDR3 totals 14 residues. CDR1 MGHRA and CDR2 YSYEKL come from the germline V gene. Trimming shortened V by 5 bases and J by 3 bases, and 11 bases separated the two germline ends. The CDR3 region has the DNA TGCGCCAGCAGCTTAGGGACTTCCAATCAGCCCCAGCATTTT. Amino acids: CASSLGTSNQPQHF.

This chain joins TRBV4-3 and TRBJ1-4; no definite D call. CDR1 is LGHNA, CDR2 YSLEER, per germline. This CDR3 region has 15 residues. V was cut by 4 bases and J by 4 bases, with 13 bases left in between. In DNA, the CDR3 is TGCGCCAGCAGCCTCTCCAGCGGGTATAATGAAAAACTGTTTTTT. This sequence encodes CASSLSSGYNEKLFF.

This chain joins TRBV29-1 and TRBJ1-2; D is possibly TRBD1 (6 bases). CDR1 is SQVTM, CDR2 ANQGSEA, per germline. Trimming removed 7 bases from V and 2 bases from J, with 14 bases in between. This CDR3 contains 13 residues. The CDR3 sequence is CSAWGGLNYGYTF. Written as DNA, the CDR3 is TGCAGCGCTTGGGGGGGCCTAAACTATGGCTACACCTTC. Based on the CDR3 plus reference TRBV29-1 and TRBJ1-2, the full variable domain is SAVISQKPSRDICQRGTSLTIQCQVDSQVTMMFWYRQQPGQSLTLIATANQGSEATYESGFVIDKFPISRPNLTFSTLTVSNMSPEDSSIYLCSAWGGLNYGYTFGSGTRLTVV.

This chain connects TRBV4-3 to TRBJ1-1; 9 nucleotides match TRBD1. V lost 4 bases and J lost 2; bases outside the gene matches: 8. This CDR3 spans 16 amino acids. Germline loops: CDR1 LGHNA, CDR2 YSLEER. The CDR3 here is CASSLRQGQGNTEAFF. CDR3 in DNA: TGCGCCAGCAGCCTACGGCAGGGACAGGGTAACACTGAAGCTTTCTTT.

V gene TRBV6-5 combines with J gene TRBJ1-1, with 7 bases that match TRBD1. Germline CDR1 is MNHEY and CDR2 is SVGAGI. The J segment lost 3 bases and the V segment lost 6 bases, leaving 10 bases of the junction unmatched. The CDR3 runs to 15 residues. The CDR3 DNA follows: TGTGCCAGCAGGCGGAACGCCGGGACAGACACTGAAGCTTTCTTT. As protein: CASRRNAGTDTEAFF.

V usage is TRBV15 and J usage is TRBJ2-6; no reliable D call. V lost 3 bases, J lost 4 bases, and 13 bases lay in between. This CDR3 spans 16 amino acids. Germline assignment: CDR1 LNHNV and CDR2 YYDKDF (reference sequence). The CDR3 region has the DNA TGTGCCACCAGCAGTCGGGTAGAGGCGGGGGCCAACGTCCTGACTTTC. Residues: CATSSRVEAGANVLTF. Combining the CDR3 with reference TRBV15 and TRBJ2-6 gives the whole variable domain DAMVIQNPRYQVTQFGKPVTLSCSQTLNHNVMYWYQQKSSQAPKLLFHYYDKDFNNEADTPDNFQSRRPNTSFCFLDIRSPGLGDTAMYLCATSSRVEAGANVLTFGAGSRLTVL.

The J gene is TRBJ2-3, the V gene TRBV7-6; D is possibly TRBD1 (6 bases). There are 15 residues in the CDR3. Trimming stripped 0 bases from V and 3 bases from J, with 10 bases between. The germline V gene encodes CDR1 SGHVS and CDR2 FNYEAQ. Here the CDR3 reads CASSLAWDKTDTQYF. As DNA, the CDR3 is TGTGCCAGCAGCTTAGCTTGGGACAAAACAGATACGCAGTATTTT.